Each of the 26 T cell receptor beta chains below was sequenced from the same sample in a study of T-cell memory formation after mild COVID-19. Using its own MiXCR run on the 5' RACE reads, TCRdb lists one record per CDR3 protein. The sample records 250,000 to 300,000 distinct CDR3 sequences, around 15% being singletons. Source material: PBMCs or a T cell subset sorted from them (not recorded which). All receptors come from a man aged 18 to 35 who had mild COVID-19 (a few samples of this study predate the infection). Cell type and time point are not known.

This chain uses TRBV6-5 with TRBJ1-2, with D tentatively TRBD1 (5 bases). Germline CDR1 reads MNHEY; CDR2 reads SVGAGI. This CDR3 is 13 amino acids long. V gave up 6 bases and J gave up 6 bases, with 14 bases separating them. The CDR3 nucleotides read TGTGCCAGCAGGATGAGGGGTTTTCATGGCTACACCTTC. The encoded protein is CASRMRGFHGYTF.

The chain employs TRBV5-1 and TRBJ2-1, with D unresolved. V dropped 0 bases and J dropped 8 bases, with 9 bases sitting between them. Germline CDR1 SGHRS, CDR2 YFSETQ. This CDR3 spans 13 amino acids. The CDR3 sequence: CASSLATVDEQFF. The CDR3 DNA is TGCGCCAGCAGCTTGGCTACGGTCGATGAGCAGTTCTTC. The variable domain in full, completed from reference TRBV5-1 and TRBJ2-1, reads KAGVTQTPRYLIKTRGQQVTLSCSPISGHRSVSWYQQTPGQGLQFLFEYFSETQRNKGNFPGRFSGRQFSNSRSEMNVSTLELGDSALYLCASSLATVDEQFFGPGTRLTVL.

This chain connects TRBV4-1 to TRBJ2-7; 7 bases fit TRBD2. J gave up 4 bases and V 4 bases, and 13 bases lay outside the gene matches. Germline CDR1 MGHRA, CDR2 YSYEKL. CDR3 length: 16 residues. The CDR3 nucleotides read TGCGCCAGCAGCCTAACCCCGTTACCGGGGGGATACGAGCAGTACTTC. It is translated as CASSLTPLPGGYEQYF.

This clonotype was seen only a few times. CDR3 region: CASSQKGRQSNTGELFF. The CDR3 DNA sequence: TGCGCCAGCAGCCAGAAAGGTAGACAGTCGAACACCGGGGAGCTGTTTTTT. The chain is built from TRBV4-3 and TRBJ2-2, with D possibly TRBD1 on 5 matching bases. Per the germline V gene, CDR1 is LGHNA and CDR2 is YSLEER. The CDR3 sequence is 17 residues long. Trimming pared 3 bases from V and 0 bases from J, leaving 14 bases between.

The rearrangement links TRBV4-1 to TRBJ1-4; D is unresolved. Germline assignment: CDR1 MGHRA and CDR2 YSYEKL. V lost 2 bases and J lost 7, with 11 bases in between. The CDR3 loop spans 14 amino acids. The CDR3 bases are TGCGCCAGCAGCCAAATGGAGGGAAGTGAAAAACTGTTTTTT. Protein product: CASSQMEGSEKLFF.

This chain's CDR3 is CASSGQGQGSGELFF. The CDR3, as DNA: TGTGCCAGCAGCGGCCAAGGACAGGGGTCCGGGGAGCTGTTTTTT. This chain links TRBV9 with TRBJ2-2; 9 positions match TRBD1. Germline V CDR1 and CDR2: SGDLS, YYNGEE. The length of the CDR3 is 15 residues. After removal of 3 bases from V and 6 bases from J, the junction contained 6 bases not matched to a gene.

This chain uses TRBV25-1 with TRBJ2-7; weak D call: TRBD1 (6 bases). CDR1 is MGHDK, CDR2 SYGVNS, per germline. Trimming took 4 bases from V and 5 from J, leaving 12 bases between them. CDR3 length: 13 amino acids. As DNA, the CDR3 is TGTGCCAGCAGTGTCACAGGGTACCACGAGCAGTACTTC. It encodes CASSVTGYHEQYF.

The chain couples TRBV5-1 to TRBJ2-3; 7 bases map to TRBD1. The CDR3 runs to 15 residues. The trim removed 0 bases at V and 4 bases at J, leaving 5 bases unmatched. The germline V gene has CDR1 SGHRS and CDR2 YFSETQ. In nucleotides, the CDR3 is TGCGCCAGCAGCTTGGCCGGACAGGCCTCAGATACGCAGTATTTT. This translates into CASSLAGQASDTQYF.

This sequence joins TRBV20-1 and TRBJ2-7; D unclear. Trimming took 2 bases from V and 4 from J, leaving 6 bases between them. The CDR3 has 11 amino acids. Germline V CDR1 and CDR2: DFQATT, SNEGSKA (reference sequence). CDR3 sequence: CSARSDYEQYF. The DNA of the CDR3 is TGCAGTGCTAGATCCGATTACGAGCAGTACTTC.

V usage is TRBV5-6 and J usage is TRBJ1-6; TRBD1 matches 11 bases. Germline V gene sequence: CDR1 SGHDT, CDR2 YYEEEE. The trim removed 7 bases at V and 11 bases at J, leaving 11 bases unmatched. The CDR3 has 15 residues. CDR3 nucleotides: TGTGCCAGCGTCCGATGGGGACAGGGGGAGACACCCCTCCACTTT. This sequence encodes CASVRWGQGETPLHF.

The chain uses TRBV6-5 and TRBJ1-2; 7 bases fit TRBD1. The germline V gene has CDR1 MNHEY and CDR2 SVGAGI. The CDR3 has 13 amino acids. The J segment lost 6 bases and the V segment lost 5 bases, leaving 6 bases of the junction unmatched. The CDR3 nucleotides read TGTGCCAGCAGTACCGGGACAGTCCATGGCTACACCTTC. The encoded protein is CASSTGTVHGYTF.

In this sample, this clonotype turned up a few times. J is TRBJ1-1 and V is TRBV7-2; D may be TRBD1 (5 bases). Germline CDR1 is SGHTA and CDR2 is FQGNSA. The CDR3 is made up of 15 amino acids. Deletions cut 3 bases from V and 5 bases from J, with 16 bases between. The DNA of the CDR3 is TGTGCCAGCAGCTTCTTGGGGCCCTTGCGGACTGAAGCTTTCTTT. It translates to CASSFLGPLRTEAFF. The full variable domain, with the rest looked up from reference TRBV7-2 and TRBJ1-1, is GAGVSQSPSNKVTEKGKDVELRCDPISGHTALYWYRQSLGQGLEFLIYFQGNSAPDKSGLPSDRFSAERTGGSVSTLTIQRTQQEDSAVYLCASSFLGPLRTEAFFGQGTRLTVV.

This clonotype was observed a handful of times. The genes are TRBV6-5 and TRBJ1-1; TRBD1 aligns across 10 bases. CDR1 and CDR2 from the germline V gene are MNHEY and SVGAGI. V was pared by 0 bases and J by 2 bases, with 9 bases of the junction left unmatched. The CDR3 is 18 residues long. The CDR3 bases are TGTGCCAGCAGTTACTCATACAGTGGGACAGGGGTTAACACTGAAGCTTTCTTT. Translation gives CASSYSYSGTGVNTEAFF.

This clonotype was seen a few times. V usage is TRBV5-1 and J usage is TRBJ2-2; D tentatively reads TRBD1 or TRBD2 (5 bases each). This CDR3 region has 14 residues. With 2 bases removed from V and 4 bases from J, the gap between germline ends came to 9 bases. From germline, CDR1 is SGHRS and CDR2 YFSETQ. This CDR3 reads CASSFSGTTGELFF. The CDR3 coding sequence is TGCGCCAGCAGCTTTTCAGGGACCACCGGGGAGCTGTTTTTT.

The table lists this clonotype with a few counts. The genes are TRBV19 and TRBJ1-6; 8 nucleotides match TRBD1. The ends lost 6 bases at V and 7 bases at J; junction bases unmatched: 5. Germline values: CDR1 LNHDA, CDR2 SQIVND (reference sequence). The CDR3 runs 14 residues. CDR3 DNA sequence: TGTGCCAGTAGCTCCGGGACAGGAAATTCACCCCTCCACTTT. Protein: CASSSGTGNSPLHF.

The chain combines TRBV12-3 or TRBV12-4 with TRBJ1-2; TRBD1 might be the D (5 bases). CDR3 length: 13 amino acids. V lost 6 bases, J lost 8 bases, and 16 bases lay in between. The CDR3 region has the DNA TGTGCCAGCAGCCCCTCAGGGCTGGGAGGCTACACCTTC. This gives the protein CASSPSGLGGYTF.

The chain joins TRBV6-2 or TRBV6-3 to TRBJ2-2; D perhaps matches TRBD2 (6 bases). Germline V gene lookup returns CDR1 MNHEY and CDR2 SVGEGT. V was shortened by 2 bases and J by 5 bases, with 12 bases between the two germline ends. This CDR3 is built from 15 residues. This chain's CDR3 is CASSYGGLRTGELFF. DNA of the CDR3: TGTGCCAGCAGTTACGGGGGACTGAGGACCGGGGAGCTGTTTTTT.

In its sample, this clonotype was seen a few times. The rearrangement joins TRBV28 to TRBJ1-6; weak D call: TRBD1 (6 bases). The V and J ends lost 5 bases and 4 bases respectively, with 21 bases between them. This CDR3 is 18 amino acids long. CDR1 and CDR2 (germline): MDHEN, SYDVKM. CDR3 loop: CASSEGQNHLFYNSPLHF. CDR3 in DNA: TGTGCCAGCAGTGAAGGACAGAACCACCTGTTTTATAATTCACCCCTCCACTTT.

The chain recombines TRBV4-2 with TRBJ2-2; D remains unclear. V was clipped by 4 bases and J by 4 bases, with 19 bases between them. This CDR3 contains 17 residues. CDR1 LGHNA and CDR2 YNFKEQ come from the germline V gene. The CDR3 DNA follows: TGTGCCAGCAGCCCCGCGTTAGCTATGACGTCCACCGGGGAGCTGTTTTTT. It encodes CASSPALAMTSTGELFF.

This clonotype was seen a few times. The chain employs TRBV5-1 and TRBJ2-2, with 7 bases identical to TRBD1. V was clipped by 0 bases and J by 2 bases; unmatched bases: 10. The CDR3 has 18 residues. The germline V gene encodes CDR1 SGHRS and CDR2 YFSETQ. The CDR3 region is CASSLVVLQGLNTGELFF. Here the CDR3 DNA reads TGCGCCAGCAGCTTGGTCGTCCTACAGGGGTTAAACACCGGGGAGCTGTTTTTT.

This clonotype has only a few counts. The chain links TRBV5-1 to TRBJ2-7, with a tentative D call TRBD2 (5 bases). From germline, CDR1 is SGHRS and CDR2 YFSETQ. The V and J ends lost 0 bases and 3 bases respectively, with 10 bases between them. The CDR3 consists of 14 residues. CDR3 DNA sequence: TGCGCCAGCAGCTTGGAGGCTAGCTACTACGAGCAGTACTTC. It is translated as CASSLEASYYEQYF.

In its sample, this clonotype was seen many times. This sequence joins TRBV15 and TRBJ2-3; 11 bases are shared with TRBD2. The V segment lost 0 bases and the J segment 6 bases; nucleotides outside the gene matches: 5. The CDR3 consists of 16 residues. Germline CDR1 reads LNHNV; CDR2 reads YYDKDF (reference sequence). CDR3 coding DNA: TGTGCCACCAGCAGAGATCTAGCGGGGGGCCAGGATACGCAGTATTTT. Amino acids: CATSRDLAGGQDTQYF.

The V gene is TRBV7-9, the J gene TRBJ2-3; D is possibly TRBD1 (5 bases). V lost 5 bases and J lost 8, with 17 bases in between. This CDR3 is built from 14 residues. CDR1 is SEHNR and CDR2 is FQNEAQ in the germline V gene (reference sequence). The CDR3 DNA follows: TGTGCCAGCAGCGATTCAGCAGGGTGGGGTACGCAGTATTTT. Amino acids: CASSDSAGWGTQYF.

CDR3 sequence reads: CASTPTRVGTGELFF. The CDR3 coding sequence is TGTGCCAGCACCCCAACCAGGGTTGGCACCGGGGAGCTGTTTTTT. The chain uses TRBV7-2 and TRBJ2-2, with D possibly TRBD1 on 5 matching bases. The CDR3 totals 15 residues. V lost 7 bases and J lost 4, with 16 bases in between. CDR1 is SGHTA and CDR2 is FQGNSA in the germline V gene.

This clonotype has more than one count but fewer than ten. The chain carries TRBV9 and TRBJ2-5; 9 bases agree with TRBD2. The J segment lost 2 bases and the V segment lost 3 bases, leaving 5 bases of the junction unmatched. Germline V gives CDR1 SGDLS, CDR2 YYNGEE. CDR3 length equals 15 residues. CDR3 DNA: TGTGCCAGCAGCGCGGGACTAGCCTATCAAGAGACCCAGTACTTC. This gives the protein CASSAGLAYQETQYF. Based on the CDR3 plus reference TRBV9 and TRBJ2-5, the full variable domain is DSGVTQTPKHLITATGQRVTLRCSPRSGDLSVYWYQQSLDQGLQFLIQYYNGEERAKGNILERFSAQQFPDLHSELNLSSLELGDSALYFCASSAGLAYQETQYFGPGTRLLVL.

This sequence joins TRBV7-9 and TRBJ2-5, with 9 bases matching TRBD2. The trim removed 1 base at V and 1 base at J, leaving 4 bases unmatched. The CDR3 length is 16 residues. The germline V gene has CDR1 SEHNR and CDR2 FQNEAQ (reference sequence). The CDR3 region is CASSLVAGGSQETQYF. CDR3 in DNA: TGTGCCAGCAGCTTAGTCGCGGGGGGGTCCCAAGAGACCCAGTACTTC.